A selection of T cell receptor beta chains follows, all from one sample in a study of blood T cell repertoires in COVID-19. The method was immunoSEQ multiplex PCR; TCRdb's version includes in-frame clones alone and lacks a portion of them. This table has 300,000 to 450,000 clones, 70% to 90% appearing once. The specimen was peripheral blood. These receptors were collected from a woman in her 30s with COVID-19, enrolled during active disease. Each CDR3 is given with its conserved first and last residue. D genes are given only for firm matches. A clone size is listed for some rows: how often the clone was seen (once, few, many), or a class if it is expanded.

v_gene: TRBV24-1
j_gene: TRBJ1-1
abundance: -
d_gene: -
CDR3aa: CATSDLQGGQAFF
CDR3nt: TGTGCCACCAGTGATTTGCAAGGGGGTCAAGCTTTCTTT

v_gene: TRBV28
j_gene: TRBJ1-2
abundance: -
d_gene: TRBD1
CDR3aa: CASSQGVANYGYTF
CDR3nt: TGTGCCAGCAGCCAGGGGGTTGCTAACTATGGCTACACCTTC

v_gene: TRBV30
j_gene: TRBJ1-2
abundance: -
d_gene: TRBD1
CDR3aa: CAWSLPGQKFYGYTF
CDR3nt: TGTGCCTGGAGTCTTCCGGGACAGAAATTCTATGGCTACACCTTC

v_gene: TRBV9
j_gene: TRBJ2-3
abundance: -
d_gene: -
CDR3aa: CASSVVAGISTDTQYF
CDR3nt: TGTGCCAGCAGCGTAGTGGCGGGGATCAGCACAGATACGCAGTATTTT

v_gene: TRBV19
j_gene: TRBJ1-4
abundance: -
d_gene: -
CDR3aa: CASSITGTNEKLFF
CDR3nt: TGTGCCAGTAGTATAACAGGTACTAATGAAAAACTGTTTTTT

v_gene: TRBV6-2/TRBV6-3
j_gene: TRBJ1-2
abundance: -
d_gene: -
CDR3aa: CASSQYFYGYTF
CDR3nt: TGTGCCAGCAGTCAGTATTTCTATGGCTACACCTTC

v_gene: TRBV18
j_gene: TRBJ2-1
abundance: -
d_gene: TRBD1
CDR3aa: CASSPQGQANYNEQFF
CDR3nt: TGTGCCAGCTCACCACAGGGACAGGCGAACTACAATGAGCAGTTCTTC

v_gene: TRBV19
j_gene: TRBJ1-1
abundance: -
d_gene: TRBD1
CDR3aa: CASSIPDRAEAFF
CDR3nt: TGTGCCAGTAGTATCCCCGACAGGGCAGAAGCTTTCTTT

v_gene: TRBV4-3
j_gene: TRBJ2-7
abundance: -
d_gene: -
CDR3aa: CASSQDPARVNSYEQYF
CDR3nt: TGCGCCAGCAGCCAAGATCCGGCCAGGGTGAATTCCTACGAGCAGTACTTC

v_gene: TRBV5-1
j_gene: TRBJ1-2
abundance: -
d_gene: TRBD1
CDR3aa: CASSLGQGDYGYTF
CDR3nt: TGCGCCAGCAGCTTGGGGCAGGGGGACTATGGCTACACCTTC

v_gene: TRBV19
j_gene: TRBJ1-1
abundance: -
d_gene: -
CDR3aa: CASSLPGSHTEAFF
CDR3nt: TGTGCCAGTAGTCTCCCCGGGTCTCACACTGAAGCTTTCTTT

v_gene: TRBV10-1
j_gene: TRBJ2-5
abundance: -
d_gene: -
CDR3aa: CASSRDPKETQYF
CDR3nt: TGCGCCAGCAGCCGGGATCCCAAAGAGACCCAGTACTTC

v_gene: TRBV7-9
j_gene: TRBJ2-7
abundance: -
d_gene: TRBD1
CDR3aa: CASSSTGSGEQYF
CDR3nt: TGTGCCAGCAGCTCGACAGGGTCGGGCGAGCAGTACTTC

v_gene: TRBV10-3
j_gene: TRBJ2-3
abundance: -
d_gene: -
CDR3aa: CAIGPDTQYF
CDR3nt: TGTGCCATCGGGCCGGATACGCAGTATTTT

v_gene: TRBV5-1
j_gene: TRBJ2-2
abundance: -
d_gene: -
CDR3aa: CASSPPHKKITGELFF
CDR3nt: TGCGCCAGCAGCCCGCCCCACAAAAAAATAACCGGGGAGCTGTTTTTT

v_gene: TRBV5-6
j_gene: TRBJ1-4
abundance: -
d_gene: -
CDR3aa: CASGGANEKLFF
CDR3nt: TGTGCCAGCGGGGGGGCGAATGAAAAACTGTTTTTT

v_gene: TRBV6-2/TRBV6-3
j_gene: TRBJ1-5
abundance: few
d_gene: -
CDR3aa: CASSSTGYEPQHF
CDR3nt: TGTGCCAGCAGTTCAACAGGTTACGAGCCCCAGCATTTT

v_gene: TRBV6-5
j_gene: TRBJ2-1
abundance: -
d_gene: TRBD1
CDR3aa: CASSYMDRDNEQFF
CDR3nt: TGTGCCAGCAGTTACATGGACAGGGACAATGAGCAGTTCTTC

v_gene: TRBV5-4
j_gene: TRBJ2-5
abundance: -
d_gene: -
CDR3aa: CATSAMTGPLQETQYF
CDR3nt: TGTGCCACCTCCGCCATGACAGGTCCACTCCAAGAGACCCAGTACTTC